A single T cell receptor (beta chain) is shown here with its context. This sample is part of a study of early stage breast cancer tumors. TCRdb's copy holds only in-frame clones and misses some; the assay was immunoSEQ multiplex PCR. The sample records some 28,000 clones, roughly 78% being singletons. The germline gives CDR1 LGHNA, CDR2 YNFKEQ. The V segment lost 4 bases and the J segment 1 base; nucleotides outside the gene matches: 12. This CDR3 region has 18 residues. This TCR came from a person aged 55 to 75 with breast cancer. The sequenced sample was blood. The J gene is TRBJ2-7, the V gene TRBV4-2, with 11 bases identical to TRBD2. CDR3 region: CASSLRGTSGIGSYEQYF. The CDR3 DNA reads TGTGCCAGCAGCCTCAGGGGGACTAGCGGCATCGGTTCCTACGAGCAGTACTTC.